Shown below are 29 T cell receptor beta chains from a single sample sequenced in a study of T-cell memory formation after mild COVID-19. From the 5' RACE reads, TCRdb called clonotypes with MiXCR, one entry per CDR3 protein. The top ten clones hold roughly 21% of a sample with about 350,000 distinct CDR3 sequences, more than 20% of them seen once. Material for sequencing was PBMCs or a T cell subset sorted from them (not recorded which). Receptor source: a man aged 18 to 29 who had mild COVID-19 (a few samples of this study predate the infection). Cell type and time point are not known.

V and J are TRBV29-1 and TRBJ2-3; TRBD2 is a possible D gene (7 bases). The V end lost 4 bases, the J end lost 5 bases, and 22 bases lay between the germline ends. The CDR3 covers 16 residues. Germline values: CDR1 SQVTM, CDR2 ANQGSEA. The CDR3 loop is CSVGGRLASVGDTQYF. CDR3 DNA: TGCAGCGTTGGGGGGCGACTAGCCTCGGTGGGAGATACGCAGTATTTT.

This clonotype has just one count. The chain combines TRBV19 with TRBJ1-1; D call uncertain. Trimming cost V 3 bases and J 4 bases, with 6 bases left between them. Germline assignment: CDR1 LNHDA and CDR2 SQIVND (reference sequence). This CDR3 is built from 12 residues. CDR3: CASSIIGTEAFF. CDR3 sequence (DNA): TGTGCCAGTAGTATTATCGGCACTGAAGCTTTCTTT.

This sequence joins TRBV6-5 and TRBJ2-3; D call uncertain. This CDR3 has 14 amino acids. With 2 bases removed from V and 8 bases from J, the gap between germline ends came to 14 bases. Germline CDR1 reads MNHEY; CDR2 reads SVGAGI. The CDR3 DNA reads TGTGCCAGCAGTTACAGACTCCTCCCGGGTACGCAGTATTTT. Its protein product is CASSYRLLPGTQYF.

DNA of the CDR3: TGCAGCGTCGGACAGGGGACCTACGAGCAGTACTTC. Amino acids: CSVGQGTYEQYF. The genes are TRBV29-1 and TRBJ2-7; 9 nucleotides align to TRBD1. There are 12 residues in the CDR3. The V and J ends lost 6 bases and 2 bases, in that order; junction bases with no gene match: 2. CDR1 is SQVTM, CDR2 ANQGSEA, per germline.

This clonotype came up a few times. This chain connects TRBV11-2 to TRBJ1-2, with D tentatively TRBD1 (6 bases). Trimming pared 2 bases from V and 8 bases from J, leaving 12 bases between. The V gene's germline CDR1 is SGHAT and CDR2 FQNNGV. The CDR3 sequence is 13 residues long. CDR3 in amino acids: CASSLLPGEGYTF. The CDR3 nucleotides read TGTGCCAGCAGCTTACTGCCAGGGGAAGGCTACACCTTC.

V and J are TRBV15 and TRBJ1-2, with 12 bases identical to TRBD1. V lost 1 base to trimming and J lost 7 bases; unmatched junction nucleotides: 7. The germline V gene has CDR1 LNHNV and CDR2 YYDKDF (reference sequence). This CDR3 has 16 residues. CDR3 region: CATSRAGTGGAGGYTF. As DNA, the CDR3 is TGTGCCACCAGCAGAGCCGGGACAGGGGGCGCGGGTGGCTACACCTTC.

The chain couples TRBV6-1 to TRBJ2-1; D not certain. Germline V lookup: CDR1 MNHNS, CDR2 SASEGT. The CDR3 length is 13 residues. Trimming cost V 7 bases and J 7 bases, with 14 bases left between them. This CDR3 is CASTRDQRNEQFF. The CDR3 DNA reads as TGTGCCAGCACCCGCGACCAGAGGAATGAGCAGTTCTTC.

This chain uses TRBV12-3 or TRBV12-4 with TRBJ1-1; D not resolved. The ends were cut back, 7 bases at V and 1 base at J, with 4 bases in the middle. The CDR3 is 11 residues long. The CDR3 region is CASNGNTEAFF. CDR3 DNA sequence: TGTGCCAGCAATGGGAACACTGAAGCTTTCTTT.

This clonotype was picked up a small number of times. This chain links TRBV20-1 with TRBJ1-2, with D unresolved. V was clipped by 6 bases and J by 6 bases, with 11 bases between them. The CDR3 is made up of 11 amino acids. Germline V gene sequence: CDR1 DFQATT, CDR2 SNEGSKA (reference sequence). CDR3 sequence reads: CSALSLDGYTF. The DNA of the CDR3 is TGCAGTGCGTTGAGCCTCGATGGCTACACCTTC.

This clonotype was seen more than once but under ten times. The rearrangement uses TRBV3-1 and TRBJ1-3; no firm D call. Germline CDR1 reads LGHDT; CDR2 reads YNNKEL (reference sequence). CDR3 length: 16 amino acids. V gave up 0 bases and J gave up 3 bases, with 12 bases separating them. The CDR3 loop is CASSQDPARSGNTIYF. CDR3 nucleotides: TGTGCCAGCAGCCAAGATCCCGCTAGAAGTGGAAACACCATATATTTT.

The table lists this clonotype with a few counts. This sequence joins TRBV29-1 and TRBJ2-3, with 8 bases that match TRBD2. The CDR3 runs 13 residues. V dropped 2 bases and J dropped 4; count of bases not matched to a gene: 2. Germline CDR1 and CDR2: SQVTM and ANQGSEA. The CDR3 coding sequence is TGCAGCGTTGAAAACGGGGGGGCAGATACGCAGTATTTT. Amino acid sequence: CSVENGGADTQYF.

The chain links TRBV2 to TRBJ2-7; 8 bases fit TRBD1. From germline, CDR1 is SNHLY and CDR2 FYNNEI. V dropped 6 bases and J dropped 0; count of bases not matched to a gene: 4. The CDR3 is 14 residues long. CDR3 loop: CASRDQGASYEQYF. In DNA form, the CDR3 reads TGTGCCAGCAGAGATCAGGGGGCCTCCTACGAGCAGTACTTC.

This chain uses TRBV19 with TRBJ1-1, with TRBD1 as a possible D gene (5 bases). CDR1 is LNHDA and CDR2 is SQIVND in the germline V gene (reference sequence). The CDR3 has 13 residues. Between the trimmed V and J ends, which lost 3 bases and 1 base, there was a span of 6 bases. The CDR3 nucleotides are TGTGCCAGTAGTATCGGGGGGAACACTGAAGCTTTCTTT. Translating gives CASSIGGNTEAFF.

This chain joins TRBV20-1 and TRBJ2-1, with D uncertain. The CDR3 is 14 amino acids. Germline loops: CDR1 DFQATT, CDR2 SNEGSKA (reference sequence). The V gene lost 5 bases and the J gene lost 2 bases, with 13 bases spanning the gap. The CDR3, as DNA: TGCAGTGCTCGTAGCTGGGCCCCCTACAATGAGCAGTTCTTC. It codes for CSARSWAPYNEQFF.

The sample holds a few counts of this clonotype. The chain joins TRBV6-5 to TRBJ2-3; 10 bases agree with TRBD2. The CDR3 is made up of 14 amino acids. The germline gives CDR1 MNHEY, CDR2 SVGAGI. The J segment lost 5 bases and the V segment lost 7 bases, leaving 6 bases of the junction unmatched. CDR3 amino acids: CASKAGGLRDTQYF. The CDR3 DNA sequence: TGTGCCAGCAAAGCGGGGGGGCTCAGAGATACGCAGTATTTT.

A few counts support this clonotype. The chain couples TRBV20-1 to TRBJ2-7; D ambiguous. In germline, CDR1 is DFQATT, CDR2 SNEGSKA (reference sequence). V was cut by 2 bases and J by 6 bases, with 8 bases left in between. The CDR3 is made up of 11 amino acids. CDR3 sequence reads: CSARRPPEQYV. CDR3 nucleotide sequence: TGCAGTGCTAGAAGACCTCCCGAGCAGTACGTC.

The chain joins TRBV18 to TRBJ2-3, with 7 bases fitting TRBD1. Looked up from germline, CDR1 is KGHSH and CDR2 is LQKENI. J was trimmed by 0 bases and V by 4 bases; bases with no gene match: 7. This CDR3 is built from 16 residues. The CDR3 here is CASSLRDRLSTDTQYF. CDR3 coding DNA: TGTGCCAGCTCACTCCGGGACAGATTAAGCACAGATACGCAGTATTTT.

The chain employs TRBV19 and TRBJ2-1; tentatively, D is TRBD2 (6 bases). With 3 bases removed from V and 9 bases from J, the gap between germline ends came to 15 bases. Germline CDR1 reads LNHDA; CDR2 reads SQIVND (reference sequence). There are 14 residues in the CDR3. CDR3 in DNA: TGTGCCAGTAGTATCGGGGGAGGCGGCTTTGAGCAGTTCTTC. Translated: CASSIGGGGFEQFF.

The J gene is TRBJ2-5, the V gene TRBV28; either TRBD1 or TRBD2 may supply D (7 bases each). V was pared by 1 base and J by 3 bases, with 12 bases between. The CDR3 runs 15 residues. CDR1 and CDR2 from the germline V gene are MDHEN and SYDVKM. CDR3 nucleotides: TGTGCCAGCAGTTTATACAGGGGAGGGGAAGAGACCCAGTACTTC. Its translation is CASSLYRGGEETQYF.

The chain's CDR3 is CASSQEGWRTSTDNEQFF. The CDR3 DNA reads as TGCGCCAGCAGCCAAGAGGGGTGGCGGACTAGTACAGACAATGAGCAGTTCTTC. The chain carries TRBV4-3 and TRBJ2-1; 7 positions agree with TRBD2. CDR1 LGHNA and CDR2 YSLEER come from the germline V gene. The CDR3 loop spans 18 amino acids. V shed 0 bases and J 5 bases; nucleotides not matched to a gene: 13.

This rearrangement joins TRBV7-9 to TRBJ1-1, with D tentatively TRBD1 (5 bases). Trimming removed 5 bases at V and 4 bases at J, with 11 bases between. The CDR3 consists of 13 residues. Germline values: CDR1 SEHNR, CDR2 FQNEAQ (reference sequence). The CDR3 reads CASSVEGITEAFF. The CDR3, as DNA: TGTGCCAGCAGCGTCGAGGGGATCACTGAAGCTTTCTTT.

This clonotype has just a few counts. V is TRBV28 and J is TRBJ2-3, with TRBD1 matching over 8 bases. V was clipped by 1 base and J by 4 bases; unmatched bases: 4. The V gene's germline CDR1 is MDHEN and CDR2 SYDVKM. CDR3 size: 15 residues. The CDR3 coding sequence is TGTGCCAGCAGTTTATACACACAGGGGGCAGATACGCAGTATTTT. Its protein product is CASSLYTQGADTQYF.

The J gene is TRBJ1-1, the V gene TRBV2, with D perhaps matching TRBD1 (6 bases). CDR1 and CDR2 from the germline V gene are SNHLY and FYNNEI. V lost 2 bases and J 5 bases, leaving 12 bases between the germline ends. This CDR3 has 14 residues. The CDR3 protein is CASSERGEGTEAFF. In DNA form, the CDR3 reads TGTGCCAGCAGTGAAAGGGGGGAAGGTACTGAAGCTTTCTTT.

The J gene is TRBJ1-2, the V gene TRBV2; a weak D match, TRBD1 (6 bases). The germline V gene has CDR1 SNHLY and CDR2 FYNNEI. CDR3 length: 12 residues. V dropped 5 bases and J dropped 6 bases, with 10 bases sitting between them. As DNA, the CDR3 is TGTGCCAGCAGTTACAGGGCGCATGGCTACACCTTC. It specifies CASSYRAHGYTF.

This clonotype was seen a handful of times. The chain combines TRBV6-2 or TRBV6-3 with TRBJ1-5, with 8 bases fitting TRBD1. Germline loops: CDR1 MNHEY, CDR2 SVGEGT. This CDR3 is built from 16 residues. V was clipped by 5 bases and J by 2 bases; unmatched bases: 8. CDR3 nucleotide sequence: TGTGCCAGCAGTGCAAGACAGGGGCCCCGCAATCAGCCCCAGCATTTT. It yields the protein CASSARQGPRNQPQHF.

The chain links TRBV5-1 to TRBJ2-5; 9 nucleotides align to TRBD2. This CDR3 is 14 amino acids long. Germline values: CDR1 SGHRS, CDR2 YFSETQ. V shed 4 bases and J 1 base; nucleotides not matched to a gene: 2. CDR3 bases: TGCGCCAGCAGCATAGCGGGGGCCCAAGAGACCCAGTACTTC. Translating it yields CASSIAGAQETQYF.

The chain has TRBV19 and TRBJ2-7, with a tentative D call TRBD1 (6 bases). The CDR3 totals 14 residues. V lost 5 bases to trimming and J lost 3 bases, with 14 bases between them. Germline assignment: CDR1 LNHDA and CDR2 SQIVND (reference sequence). CDR3 nucleotide sequence: TGTGCCAGTAGTCCCCGAGGACAGAACTACGAGCAGTACTTC. It codes for CASSPRGQNYEQYF.

This clonotype was observed a handful of times. This chain connects TRBV6-5 to TRBJ2-1; no firm D call. With 3 bases removed from V and 10 bases from J, the gap between germline ends came to 13 bases. This CDR3 region has 13 residues. From germline, CDR1 is MNHEY and CDR2 SVGAGI. The chain's CDR3 is CASSYKQMGEQFF. The CDR3 coding sequence is TGTGCCAGCAGTTATAAACAGATGGGAGAGCAGTTCTTC.

Ten or more counts support this clonotype. The chain is built from TRBV29-1 and TRBJ1-1, with D possibly being TRBD1 (6 bases). CDR1 SQVTM and CDR2 ANQGSEA come from the germline V gene. The CDR3 covers 14 residues. Trimming removed 7 bases from V and 1 base from J, with 16 bases in between. The CDR3 nucleotides are TGCAGCGCAATAGGGGGACAACCGAACACTGAAGCTTTCTTT. It codes for CSAIGGQPNTEAFF. Full variable domain (outside the CDR3, taken from reference TRBV29-1 and TRBJ1-1): SAVISQKPSRDICQRGTSLTIQCQVDSQVTMMFWYRQQPGQSLTLIATANQGSEATYESGFVIDKFPISRPNLTFSTLTVSNMSPEDSSIYLCSAIGGQPNTEAFFGQGTRLTVV.